This T cell receptor beta chain was retrieved from a study of beta chain features in type 1 diabetes. Worth noting for this clone: Its matching antigen is unknown.

Every bit of the isolated RNA underwent reverse transcription, so sequencing read expressed TCRB transcripts. Measured with immunoSEQ multiplex PCR; TCRdb has only the in-frame clones, and not every one. This sample carries approximately 250,000 clones, 11% of them seen once, and the ten largest clones take about 0.018%. Points from the study as a whole: Among patients with Type 1 diabetes, TCRB CDR3s were moderately but significantly shorter in every one of the four CD4+ subsets.

The sequencing input was naive CD4+ T cells from blood. The TCR originated in a young man with type 1 diabetes.

This CDR3 is CASSRDREDEQYF. As DNA, the CDR3 is TGTGCCAGCTCACGGGACAGGGAAGACGAGCAGTACTTC. The rearrangement joins TRBV18 to TRBJ2-7; TRBD1 matches 9 bases. The length of the CDR3 is 13 residues. With 4 bases clipped from V and 5 bases from J, the junction kept 3 bases outside the gene matches. CDR1 and CDR2 from the germline V gene are KGHSH and LQKENI.